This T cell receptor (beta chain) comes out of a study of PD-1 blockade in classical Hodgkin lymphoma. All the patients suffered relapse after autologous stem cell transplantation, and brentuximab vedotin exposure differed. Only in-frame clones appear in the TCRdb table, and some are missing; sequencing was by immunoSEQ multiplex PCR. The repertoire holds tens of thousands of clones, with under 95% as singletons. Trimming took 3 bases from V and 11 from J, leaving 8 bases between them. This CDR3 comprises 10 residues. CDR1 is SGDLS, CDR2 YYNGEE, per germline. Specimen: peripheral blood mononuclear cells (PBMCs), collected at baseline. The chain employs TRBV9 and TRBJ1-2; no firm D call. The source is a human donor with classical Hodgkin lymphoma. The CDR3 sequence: CASSEVGYTF. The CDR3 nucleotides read TGTGCCAGCAGCGAGGTTGGATACACCTTC.